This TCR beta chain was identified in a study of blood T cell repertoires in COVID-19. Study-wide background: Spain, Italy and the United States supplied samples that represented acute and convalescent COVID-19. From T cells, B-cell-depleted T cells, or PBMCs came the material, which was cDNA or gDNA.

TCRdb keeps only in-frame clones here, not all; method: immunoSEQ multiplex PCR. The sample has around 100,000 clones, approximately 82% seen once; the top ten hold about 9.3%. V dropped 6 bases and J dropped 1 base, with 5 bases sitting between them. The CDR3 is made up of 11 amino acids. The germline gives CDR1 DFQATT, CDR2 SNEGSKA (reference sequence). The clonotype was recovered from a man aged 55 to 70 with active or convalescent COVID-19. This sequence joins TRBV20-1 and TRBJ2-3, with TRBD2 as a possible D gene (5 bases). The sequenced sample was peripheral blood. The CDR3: CSAGGTDTQYF. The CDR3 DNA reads TGCAGTGCGGGAGGCACAGATACGCAGTATTTT.